A selection of T cell receptor beta chains follows, all from one sample in a study of Tregs in tolerant kidney transplant recipients. Repertoires were generated with immunoSEQ multiplex PCR, while TCRdb's copy carries only in-frame clones and drops some. The profile shows around 61,000 clones, approximately 89% of them singletons. The sequencing used CD4+ T cells from blood (PBMCs), collected 6 months after the transplant. The receptor set was obtained from a human patient who received a combined kidney and bone marrow transplant. The graft donor may have contributed some T cells. CDR3s include the opening cysteine and the closing phenylalanine or tryptophan. Each record gives: V gene, D gene, J gene, CDR3 DNA, CDR3 protein. D genes are given only for firm matches.

v_call: TRBV9; d_call: TRBD2; j_call: TRBJ2-5; cdr3_nt: TGTGCCAGCAGCCGAGGCGGGAGGGCCTTACCCCAAGAGACCCAGTACTTC; cdr3_aa: CASSRGGRALPQETQYF
v_call: TRBV30; d_call: -; j_call: TRBJ1-3; cdr3_nt: TGTGCCTGGTATCAGGGAACCCTCTCTGGAAACACCATATATTTT; cdr3_aa: CAWYQGTLSGNTIYF
v_call: TRBV7-9; d_call: -; j_call: TRBJ1-5; cdr3_nt: TGTGCCAGCAGCGACAAGAGCAATCAGCCCCAGCATTTT; cdr3_aa: CASSDKSNQPQHF
v_call: TRBV5-1; d_call: -; j_call: TRBJ1-4; cdr3_nt: TGCGCCAGCAGCCTAGGGGTGGGTGAAAAACTGTTTTTT; cdr3_aa: CASSLGVGEKLFF
v_call: TRBV7-2; d_call: TRBD2; j_call: TRBJ2-7; cdr3_nt: TGTGCCAGCAGCTTAGGACTAGCGGGAGGGCCCTCCTACGAGCAGTACTTC; cdr3_aa: CASSLGLAGGPSYEQYF
v_call: TRBV30; d_call: -; j_call: TRBJ1-4; cdr3_nt: TGTGCCTGGAGTGTGGGTTCAGCGACTAATGAAAAACTGTTTTTT; cdr3_aa: CAWSVGSATNEKLFF
v_call: TRBV6-5; d_call: -; j_call: TRBJ1-2; cdr3_nt: TGTGCCAGCAGTTACTCCCAGACAGGAAACTATGGCTACACCTTC; cdr3_aa: CASSYSQTGNYGYTF
v_call: TRBV7-3; d_call: TRBD1; j_call: TRBJ2-1; cdr3_nt: TGTGCCAGCAGCTTAGGACAGGGCTCCTACAATGAGCAGTTCTTC; cdr3_aa: CASSLGQGSYNEQFF
v_call: TRBV5-5; d_call: -; j_call: TRBJ2-3; cdr3_nt: TGTGCCAGCAGCCCGCAGGGGTGGAGCACAGATACGCAGTATTTT; cdr3_aa: CASSPQGWSTDTQYF
v_call: TRBV5-6; d_call: -; j_call: TRBJ2-1; cdr3_nt: TGTGCCAGCAGCCGTAGCGGTACCTACAATGAGCAGTTCTTC; cdr3_aa: CASSRSGTYNEQFF
v_call: TRBV14; d_call: -; j_call: TRBJ2-2; cdr3_nt: TGTGCCAGCAGCCAAGGGTTTGGGCAGGGCTACACCGGGGAGCTGTTTTTT; cdr3_aa: CASSQGFGQGYTGELFF
v_call: TRBV18; d_call: -; j_call: TRBJ2-7; cdr3_nt: TGTGCCAGCTCACAACGGAGGGGAACCTACGAGCAGTACTTC; cdr3_aa: CASSQRRGTYEQYF
v_call: TRBV13; d_call: TRBD2; j_call: TRBJ2-7; cdr3_nt: TGTGCCAGCAGCACGAGGACTAGCGGGAGTCGCGAGCAGTACTTC; cdr3_aa: CASSTRTSGSREQYF
v_call: TRBV10-3; d_call: TRBD2; j_call: TRBJ2-1; cdr3_nt: TGTGCCATCAGTGGGGAAGGGACTAGCGGTTACAATGAGCAGTTCTTC; cdr3_aa: CAISGEGTSGYNEQFF
v_call: TRBV11-3; d_call: TRBD2; j_call: TRBJ2-7; cdr3_nt: TGTGCCAGCAGCTCCTTAGGACTAGCGGTTTACGAGCAGTACTTC; cdr3_aa: CASSSLGLAVYEQYF
v_call: TRBV6-6; d_call: -; j_call: TRBJ2-3; cdr3_nt: TGTGCCAGCAGCCTCCCGGGTCCTAGCACAGATACGCAGTATTTT; cdr3_aa: CASSLPGPSTDTQYF